This T cell receptor beta chain was documented in a study of regulatory T cells in long-lasting Graves disease. The germline CDR1 and CDR2 sequences are MNHEY and SMNVEV (reference sequence). Trimming removed 3 bases at V and 5 bases at J, with 21 bases between. The CDR3 runs 17 residues. Study results and caveats: There was favoring of TRBV28, TRBJ1-2 and TRBJ2-5 in persistent disease.

Note on this clonotype: Its antigen is unknown.

Time point noted: newly diagnosed GD, antithyroid drugs for less than 3 months. PBMC-derived RNA was used for the TCR library. With iRepertoire HTBI primers and Arm-PCR of CDR3 regions, TCR beta libraries were built. TCRdb re-analysed the multiplex PCR reads in MiXCR, keeping a single row per CDR3 protein. The sample contains 200,000 to 250,000 distinct CDR3 sequences, about 19% of which appear only once. These data also formed part of another study, on T cells in Graves' hyperthyroidism and ophthalmopathy.

The chain recombines TRBV27 with TRBJ2-3, with D maybe TRBD1 (6 bases). The source material was peripheral blood mononuclear cells (PBMCs), sampled at new diagnosis, from a patient treated with antithyroid drugs. This TCR was sampled from a woman aged 30 to 39 with Graves disease. The CDR3 region is CASSFAGAPVTGDTQYF. CDR3 DNA sequence: TGTGCCAGCAGTTTTGCCGGTGCCCCTGTGACAGGAGATACGCAGTATTTT.